This T cell receptor (beta chain) originates from a study of blood T cells in healthy people across ages. This clonotype was seen more than once but under ten times. A second 7 to 11 cycle PCR used barcoded and J-beta primers. A 12-random-nucleotide template-switch adaptor tagged each cDNA molecule. TCRdb analysed the 5' RACE reads with MiXCR anew, one entry per CDR3 protein. The sample lists roughly 1.5 million distinct CDR3 sequences, approximately 42% seen once, with less than 5% in the top ten. CDR1 is MNHEY, CDR2 SMNVEV, per germline (reference sequence). V dropped 7 bases and J dropped 7 bases, with 14 bases sitting between them. The CDR3 spans 13 residues.

The rearrangement uses TRBV27 and TRBJ2-1; D ambiguous. This TCR was recovered from a young woman in good health. The sample consisted of blood. The CDR3 spells CASTIRKGNEQFF. The CDR3 DNA reads TGTGCCAGCACCATCCGGAAAGGGAATGAGCAGTTCTTC.